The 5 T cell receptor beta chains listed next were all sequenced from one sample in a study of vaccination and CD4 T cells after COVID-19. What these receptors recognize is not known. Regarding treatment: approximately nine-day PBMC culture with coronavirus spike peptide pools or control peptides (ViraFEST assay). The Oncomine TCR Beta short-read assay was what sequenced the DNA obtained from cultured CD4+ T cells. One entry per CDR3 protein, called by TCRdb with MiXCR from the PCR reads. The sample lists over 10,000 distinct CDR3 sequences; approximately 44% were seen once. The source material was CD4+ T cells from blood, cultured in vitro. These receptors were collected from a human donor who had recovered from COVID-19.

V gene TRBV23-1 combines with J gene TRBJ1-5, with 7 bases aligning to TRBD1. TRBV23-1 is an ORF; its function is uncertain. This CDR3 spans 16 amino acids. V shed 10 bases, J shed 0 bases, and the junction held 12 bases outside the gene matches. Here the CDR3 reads CAKTGSGGNSNQPQHF. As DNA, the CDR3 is TGCGCCAAGACAGGGAGCGGCGGTAATAGCAATCAGCCCCAGCATTTT.

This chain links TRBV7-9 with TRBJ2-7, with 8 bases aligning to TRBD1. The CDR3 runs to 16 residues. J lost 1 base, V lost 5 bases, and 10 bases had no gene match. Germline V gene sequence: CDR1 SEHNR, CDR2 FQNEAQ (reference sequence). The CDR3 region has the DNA TGTGCCAGCAGCCCCTTGGCGGGACAGGTTTCCTACGAGCAGTACTTC. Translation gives CASSPLAGQVSYEQYF.

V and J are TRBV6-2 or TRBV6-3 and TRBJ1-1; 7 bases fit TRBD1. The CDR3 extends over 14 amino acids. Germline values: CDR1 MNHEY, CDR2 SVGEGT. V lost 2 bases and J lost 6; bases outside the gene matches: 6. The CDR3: CASSYKIDRAEAFF. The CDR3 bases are TGTGCCAGCAGTTACAAAATCGACAGGGCTGAAGCTTTCTTT.

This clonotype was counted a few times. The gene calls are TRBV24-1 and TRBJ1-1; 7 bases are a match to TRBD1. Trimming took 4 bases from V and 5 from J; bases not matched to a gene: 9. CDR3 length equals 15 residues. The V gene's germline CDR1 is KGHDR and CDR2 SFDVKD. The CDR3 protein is CATSEGRGLSTEAFF. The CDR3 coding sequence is TGTGCCACCAGTGAAGGTAGGGGGCTTTCTACTGAAGCTTTCTTT.

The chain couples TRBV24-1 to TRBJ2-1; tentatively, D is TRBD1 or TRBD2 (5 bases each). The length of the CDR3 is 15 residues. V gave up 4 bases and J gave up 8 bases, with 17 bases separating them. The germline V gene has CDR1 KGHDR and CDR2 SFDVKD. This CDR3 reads CATSDARGPTDEQFF. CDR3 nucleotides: TGTGCCACCAGTGACGCCCGGGGACCCACCGATGAGCAGTTCTTC.